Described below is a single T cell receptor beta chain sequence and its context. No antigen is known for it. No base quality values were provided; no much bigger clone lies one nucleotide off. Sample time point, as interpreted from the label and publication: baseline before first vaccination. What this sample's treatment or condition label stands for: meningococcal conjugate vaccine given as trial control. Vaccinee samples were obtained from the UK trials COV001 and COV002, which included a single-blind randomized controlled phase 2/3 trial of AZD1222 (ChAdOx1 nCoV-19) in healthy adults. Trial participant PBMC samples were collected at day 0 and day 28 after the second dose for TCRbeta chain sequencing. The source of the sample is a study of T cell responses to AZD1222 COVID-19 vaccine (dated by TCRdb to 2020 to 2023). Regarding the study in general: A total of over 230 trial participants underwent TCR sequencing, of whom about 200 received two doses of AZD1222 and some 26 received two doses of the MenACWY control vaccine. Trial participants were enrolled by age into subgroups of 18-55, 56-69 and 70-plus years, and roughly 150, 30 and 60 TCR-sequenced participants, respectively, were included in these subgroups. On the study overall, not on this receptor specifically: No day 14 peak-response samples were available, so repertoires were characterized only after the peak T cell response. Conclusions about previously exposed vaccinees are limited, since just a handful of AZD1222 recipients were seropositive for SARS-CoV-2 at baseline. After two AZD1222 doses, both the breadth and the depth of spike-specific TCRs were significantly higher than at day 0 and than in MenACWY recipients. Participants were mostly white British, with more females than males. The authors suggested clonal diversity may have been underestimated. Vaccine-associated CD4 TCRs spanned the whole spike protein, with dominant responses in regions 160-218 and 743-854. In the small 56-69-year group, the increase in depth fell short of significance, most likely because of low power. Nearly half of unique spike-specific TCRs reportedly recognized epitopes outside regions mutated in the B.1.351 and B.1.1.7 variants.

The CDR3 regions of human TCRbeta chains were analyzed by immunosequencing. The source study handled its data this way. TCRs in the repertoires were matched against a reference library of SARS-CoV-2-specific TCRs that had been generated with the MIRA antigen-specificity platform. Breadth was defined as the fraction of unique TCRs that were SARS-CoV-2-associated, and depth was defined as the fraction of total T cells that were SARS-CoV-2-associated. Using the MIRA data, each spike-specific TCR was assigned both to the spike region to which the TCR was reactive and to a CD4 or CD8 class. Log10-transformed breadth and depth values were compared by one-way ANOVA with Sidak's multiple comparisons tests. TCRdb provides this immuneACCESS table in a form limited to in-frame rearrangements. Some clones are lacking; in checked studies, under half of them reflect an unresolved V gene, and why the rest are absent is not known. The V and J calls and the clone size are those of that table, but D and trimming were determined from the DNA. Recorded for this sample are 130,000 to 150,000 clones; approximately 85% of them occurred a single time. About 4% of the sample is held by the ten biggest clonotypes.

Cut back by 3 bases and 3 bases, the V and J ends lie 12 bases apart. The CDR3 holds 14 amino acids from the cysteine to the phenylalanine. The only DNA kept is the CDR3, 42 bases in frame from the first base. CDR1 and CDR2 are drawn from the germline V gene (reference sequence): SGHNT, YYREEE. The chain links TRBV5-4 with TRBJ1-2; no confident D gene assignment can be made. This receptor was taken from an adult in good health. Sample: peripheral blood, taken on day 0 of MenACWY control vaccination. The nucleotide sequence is TGTGCCAGCAGCTGGACCCTAGGAGACTATGGCTACACCTTC. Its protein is CASSWTLGDYGYTF.